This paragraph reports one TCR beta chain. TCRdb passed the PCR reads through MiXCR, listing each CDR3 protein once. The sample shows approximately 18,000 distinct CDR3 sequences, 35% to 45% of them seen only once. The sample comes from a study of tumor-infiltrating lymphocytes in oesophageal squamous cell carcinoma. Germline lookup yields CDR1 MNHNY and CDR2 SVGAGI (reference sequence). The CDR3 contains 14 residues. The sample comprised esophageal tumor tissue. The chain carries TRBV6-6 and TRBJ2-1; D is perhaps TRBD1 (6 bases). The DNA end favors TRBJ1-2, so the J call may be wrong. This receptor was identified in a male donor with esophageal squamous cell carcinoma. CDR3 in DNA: TGTGCCAGCAGTTTTGGCGGGGGCTTTTATGGCTACACCTTC. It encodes CASSFGGGFYGYTF.